The sequence of this TCR beta chain was determined in a study of T-cell reconstitution after alpha-beta-depleted transplantation in children. The TCRbeta library incorporated unique molecular identifiers. TCRdb analysed the PCR reads with MiXCR anew, one entry per CDR3 protein. The data contain roughly 100,000 distinct CDR3 sequences, approximately 9.2% of them singletons. Between the trimmed V and J ends, which lost 2 bases and 2 bases, there was a span of 18 bases. This CDR3 has 17 residues. The V gene's germline CDR1 is SGHTA and CDR2 FQGNSA. This clonotype was seen many times. The rearrangement uses TRBV7-2 and TRBJ1-2; D gene uncertain. The sample was PBMCs from the stem cell graft donor, taken from the stem cell graft. This TCR was recovered from a human donor who donated a stem cell graft to a child with congenital amegakaryocytic thrombocytopenia. The CDR3 DNA follows: TGTGCCAGCAGCTTATGGTGGTCAGGAACTTCCAACTATGGCTACACCTTC. Amino acids: CASSLWWSGTSNYGYTF.